A single sample gave rise to the 10 T cell receptor beta chains below, sequenced in a study of cytomegalovirus exposure and HLA in healthy donors. Profiled with immunoSEQ multiplex PCR; TCRdb holds only in-frame clones, not every one. The sample has under 95,000 clones; roughly 93% are singletons. The source material was PBMCs. These receptors originate from a man younger than 40 in good health and CMV-seronegative.

The chain uses TRBV5-1 and TRBJ2-3, with TRBD2 matching over 11 bases. Germline V gene lookup returns CDR1 SGHRS and CDR2 YFSETQ. The CDR3 has 16 amino acids. Trimming cost V 4 bases and J 2 bases; bases outside gene matches: 6. The DNA for the CDR3 is TGCGCCAGCAGCCTGACTAGCGGGGCCCACACAGATACGCAGTATTTT. Protein sequence: CASSLTSGAHTDTQYF.

This clone was detected only a few times. The V gene is TRBV2, the J gene TRBJ2-1, with 9 bases matching TRBD2. V lost 8 bases and J lost 8; bases outside the gene matches: 4. Germline V CDR1 and CDR2: SNHLY, FYNNEI. The CDR3 runs 12 residues. Here the CDR3 reads CASCTSGYEQFF. In DNA form, the CDR3 reads TGTGCCAGCTGTACTAGCGGGTATGAGCAGTTCTTC.

The chain employs TRBV29-1 and TRBJ2-1, with TRBD1 identical over 9 bases. CDR1 and CDR2 (germline): SQVTM, ANQGSEA. V shed 7 bases and J 3 bases; nucleotides not matched to a gene: 7. The CDR3 is 14 amino acids. The CDR3 here is CSAKYRGLYNEQFF. The CDR3 DNA reads TGCAGCGCCAAATACAGGGGGCTCTACAATGAGCAGTTCTTC.

The chain has TRBV27 and TRBJ2-2, with a tentative D call TRBD2 (6 bases). The V gene's germline CDR1 is MNHEY and CDR2 SMNVEV (reference sequence). V was clipped by 6 bases and J by 3 bases, with 14 bases between them. There are 15 residues in the CDR3. The CDR3 DNA follows: TGTGCCAGCAGAAGAGCGGGTACCTACACCGGGGAGCTGTTTTTT. Translation gives CASRRAGTYTGELFF.

The J gene is TRBJ1-5, the V gene TRBV9; no firm D call. The CDR3 has 16 amino acids. The germline V and J ends were trimmed by 0 bases and 0 bases, with 10 bases remaining between them. Per germline, CDR1 SGDLS and CDR2 YYNGEE. The CDR3 sequence is CASSVGGEYSNQPQHF. In DNA form, the CDR3 reads TGTGCCAGCAGCGTAGGAGGAGAGTATAGCAATCAGCCCCAGCATTTT.

The rearrangement links TRBV7-9 to TRBJ1-4, with 9 bases that match TRBD1. CDR1 and CDR2 from the germline V gene are SEHNR and FQNEAQ (reference sequence). CDR3 length: 19 residues. Unmatched junction bases numbered 19, after V lost 2 bases and J lost 9 bases. The CDR3 here is CASSLMRSAMTGGMKKLFF. CDR3 DNA sequence: TGTGCCAGCAGCTTAATGCGTAGCGCCATGACAGGGGGTATGAAAAAACTGTTTTTT.

The chain has TRBV18 and TRBJ1-3; 7 bases line up with TRBD1. This CDR3 is 16 amino acids long. The germline gives CDR1 KGHSH, CDR2 LQKENI. V lost 3 bases to trimming and J lost 2 bases; unmatched junction nucleotides: 7. CDR3 amino acids: CASSPTRQGTGNTIYF. The CDR3 coding sequence is TGTGCCAGCTCACCCACTAGACAGGGAACTGGAAACACCATATATTTT.

This sequence joins TRBV27 and TRBJ1-2, with D possibly matching TRBD1 (6 bases). The CDR3 is 15 amino acids. Trimming stripped 2 bases from V and 6 bases from J, with 16 bases between. CDR1 is MNHEY, CDR2 SMNVEV, per germline (reference sequence). The CDR3 protein is CASSLTPQGRDGYTF. CDR3 nucleotide sequence: TGTGCCAGCAGTTTAACCCCACAGGGTCGGGATGGCTACACCTTC.

J is TRBJ2-3 and V is TRBV27; TRBD1 might be the D (6 bases). V was clipped by 3 bases and J by 3 bases, with 10 bases between them. CDR1 and CDR2 (germline): MNHEY, SMNVEV (reference sequence). CDR3 size: 14 residues. The CDR3, as DNA: TGTGCCAGCAGTTTTGCAGGGGAAACAGATACGCAGTATTTT. Protein: CASSFAGETDTQYF.

The chain joins TRBV5-4 to TRBJ2-5; 8 positions agree with TRBD2. The CDR3 runs to 14 residues. The V and J ends lost 0 bases and 2 bases, in that order; junction bases with no gene match: 0. Germline V lookup: CDR1 SGHNT, CDR2 YYREEE (reference sequence). CDR3 sequence: CASSLAGGQETQYF. In DNA form, the CDR3 reads TGTGCCAGCAGCTTGGCGGGGGGGCAAGAGACCCAGTACTTC. The full variable domain, its missing parts supplied by reference TRBV5-4 and TRBJ2-5, is ETGVTQSPTHLIKTRGQQVTLRCSSQSGHNTVSWYQQALGQGPQFIFQYYREEENGRGNFPPRFSGLQFPNYSSELNVNALELDDSALYLCASSLAGGQETQYFGPGTRLLVL.